The 4 T cell receptor beta chains below all came from one sample that was sequenced in a study of Ad26.COV2.S vaccination and SARS-CoV-2 variants. Treatment reported: around 19 received Ad26.COV2.S at low or high dose, single or two shots; several received placebo; per-sample allocation not given. Samples came from day 63 after the first vaccine or placebo injection. The data were produced by immunoSEQ multiplex PCR, yet TCRdb's version contains in-frame clones alone and is incomplete. The sample lists roughly 240,000 clones, around 89% occurring once. Sequences were derived from peripheral blood, sampled in a trial of Ad26.COV2.S vaccine versus placebo. The receptors stem from a person aged 18-65 years who received the Ad26.COV2.S COVID-19 vaccine or a placebo.

The rearrangement joins TRBV24-1 to TRBJ2-1; the match to TRBD2 covers 14 bases. The CDR3 totals 19 residues. The germline V gene has CDR1 KGHDR and CDR2 SFDVKD. The trim removed 0 bases at V and 9 bases at J, leaving 12 bases unmatched. CDR3 amino acids: CATSDLQGGTSGSRAEQFF. CDR3 nucleotide sequence: TGTGCCACCAGTGATTTGCAGGGCGGGACTAGCGGGAGCAGGGCTGAGCAGTTCTTC.

The V and J genes are TRBV28 and TRBJ2-3; 12 nucleotides match TRBD1. The germline gives CDR1 MDHEN, CDR2 SYDVKM. Germline trimming cut 5 bases from V and 4 bases from J; bases unmatched to any gene: 7. CDR3 length: 16 amino acids. DNA of the CDR3: TGTGCCAGCAGTCAACGGGACAGGGGGCTTCCAGATACGCAGTATTTT. This codes for CASSQRDRGLPDTQYF. Full variable domain (remainder filled in from reference TRBV28 and TRBJ2-3): DVKVTQSSRYLVKRTGEKVFLECVQDMDHENMFWYRQDPGLGLRLIYFSYDVKMKEKGDIPEGYSVSREKKERFSLILESASTNQTSMYLCASSQRDRGLPDTQYFGPGTRLTVL.

To note about this clone: The DNA is left out, because the CDR3 cannot be placed on it with certainty; the CDR3 is given as TCRdb lists it. This CDR3 reads CASSKAGVGSGNTIYF. The chain joins TRBV21-1 to TRBJ1-3; the table's D call TRBD1 went unverified against the DNA. TRBV21-1 is tagged as a pseudogene. Termini included, the CDR3 measures 16 amino acids.

The chain has TRBV7-9 and TRBJ2-5, with D unclear. Looked up from germline, CDR1 is SEHNR and CDR2 is FQNEAQ (reference sequence). The CDR3 sequence is 14 residues long. V dropped 3 bases and J dropped 0 bases, with 8 bases sitting between them. The CDR3 DNA reads TGTGCCAGCAGCTTCTCTATGTACCAAGAGACCCAGTACTTC. It codes for CASSFSMYQETQYF.